This T cell receptor beta chain was identified in a study of graft-versus-host responses after intestinal transplantation. To note about this clone: The target antigen is unknown.

V was clipped by 6 bases and J by 5 bases; unmatched bases: 9. CDR1 SNHLY and CDR2 FYNNEI come from the germline V gene. The CDR3 runs 16 residues. Only in-frame clones appear in the TCRdb table, and some are missing; sequencing was by immunoSEQ multiplex PCR. Counted here are roughly 100,000 clones, under 95% occurring once; the ten biggest clones make up approximately 1.2%. The sequencing used unstimulated CD8+ T cells sorted from spleen or lymph node cells, collected before intestinal transplant. The clonotype originates from a human donor who received an intestinal transplant. The gene calls are TRBV2 and TRBJ2-3; TRBD2 matches at 12 bases. CDR3 nucleotides: TGTGCCAGCAGATCGACTAGCGGGGGCCTGGGAGATACGCAGTATTTT. Translation: CASRSTSGGLGDTQYF.